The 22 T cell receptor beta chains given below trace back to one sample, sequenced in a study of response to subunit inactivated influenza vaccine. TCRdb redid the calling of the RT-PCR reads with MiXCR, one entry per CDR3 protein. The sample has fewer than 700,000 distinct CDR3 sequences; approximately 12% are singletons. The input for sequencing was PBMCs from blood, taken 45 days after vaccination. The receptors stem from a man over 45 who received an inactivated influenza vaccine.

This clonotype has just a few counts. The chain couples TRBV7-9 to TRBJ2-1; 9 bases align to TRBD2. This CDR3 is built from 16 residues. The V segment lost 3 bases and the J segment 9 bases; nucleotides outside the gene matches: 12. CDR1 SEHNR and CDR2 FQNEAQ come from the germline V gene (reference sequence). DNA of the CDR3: TGTGCCAGCAGCTTTGGCTCCAGCGGGAGGAGGGTTGAGCAGTTCTTC. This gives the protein CASSFGSSGRRVEQFF.

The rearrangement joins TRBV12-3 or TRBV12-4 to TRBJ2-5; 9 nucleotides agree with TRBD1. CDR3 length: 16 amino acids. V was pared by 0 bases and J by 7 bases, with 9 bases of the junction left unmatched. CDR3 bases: TGTGCCAGCAGTTTAGCGGTGGGACAGGGTGGAGGGACCCAGTACTTC. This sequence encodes CASSLAVGQGGGTQYF.

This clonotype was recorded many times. Here the CDR3 DNA reads TGCAGCGTTGATGGTCCAAGCGATGAGCAGTTCTTC. This sequence encodes CSVDGPSDEQFF. J is TRBJ2-1 and V is TRBV29-1, with D hard to call. Germline values: CDR1 SQVTM, CDR2 ANQGSEA. CDR3 length: 12 residues. V dropped 3 bases and J dropped 8 bases, with 11 bases sitting between them.

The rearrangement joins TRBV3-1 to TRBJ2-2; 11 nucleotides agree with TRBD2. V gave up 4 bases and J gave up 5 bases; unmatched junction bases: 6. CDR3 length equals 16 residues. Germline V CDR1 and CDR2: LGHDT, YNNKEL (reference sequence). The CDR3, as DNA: TGTGCCAGCAGCCCTAGACTAGCGGGGCTAACCGGGGAGCTGTTTTTT. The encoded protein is CASSPRLAGLTGELFF.

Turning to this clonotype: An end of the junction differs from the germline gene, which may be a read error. CDR3: CASSLGEFPNTGEPFF. The CDR3, as DNA: TGTGCCAGCAGCTTAGGGGAGTTCCCGAACACCGGGGAGCCGTTTTTT. The chain carries TRBV7-9 and TRBJ2-2; TRBD2 is a possible D gene (5 bases). There are 16 residues in the CDR3. From germline, CDR1 is SEHNR and CDR2 FQNEAQ (reference sequence).

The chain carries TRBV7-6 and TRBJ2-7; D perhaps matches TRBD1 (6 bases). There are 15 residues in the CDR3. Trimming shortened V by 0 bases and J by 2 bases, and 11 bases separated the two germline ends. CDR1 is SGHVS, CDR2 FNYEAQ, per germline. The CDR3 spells CASSLAAGATYEQYF. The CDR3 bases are TGTGCCAGCAGCTTAGCCGCAGGGGCGACCTACGAGCAGTACTTC.

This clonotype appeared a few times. CDR3 DNA sequence: TGTGCCAGCGACGGTCGGGGCGGGGGGACCTACAATGAGCAGTTCTTC. This translates into CASDGRGGGTYNEQFF. The rearrangement links TRBV6-2 or TRBV6-3 to TRBJ2-1; TRBD2 aligns across 8 bases. The length of the CDR3 is 16 residues. With 8 bases clipped from V and 2 bases from J, the junction kept 11 bases outside the gene matches. Germline CDR1 is MNHEY and CDR2 is SVGEGT.

CDR3 bases: TGTGCCAGCTCACCTAAACAGGGACCCTCACCCCTCCACTTT. It codes for CASSPKQGPSPLHF. This chain links TRBV18 with TRBJ1-6; D possibly corresponds to TRBD1 (6 bases). Germline CDR1 is KGHSH and CDR2 is LQKENI. Trimming left V 3 bases short and J 10 bases short, with 13 bases between. The CDR3 is 14 residues long. The full variable domain, in which reference TRBV18 and TRBJ1-6 provide the parts outside the CDR3, is NAGVMQNPRHLVRRRGQEARLRCSPMKGHSHVYWYRQLPEEGLKFMVYLQKENIIDESGMPKERFSAEFPKEGPSILRIQQVVRGDSAAYFCASSPKQGPSPLHFGNGTRLTVT.

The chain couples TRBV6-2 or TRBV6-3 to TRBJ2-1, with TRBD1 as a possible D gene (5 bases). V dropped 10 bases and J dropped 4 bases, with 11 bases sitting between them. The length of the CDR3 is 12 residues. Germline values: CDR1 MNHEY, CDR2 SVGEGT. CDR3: CATTQGYNEQFF. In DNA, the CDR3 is TGTGCCACCACCCAGGGATACAATGAGCAGTTCTTC.

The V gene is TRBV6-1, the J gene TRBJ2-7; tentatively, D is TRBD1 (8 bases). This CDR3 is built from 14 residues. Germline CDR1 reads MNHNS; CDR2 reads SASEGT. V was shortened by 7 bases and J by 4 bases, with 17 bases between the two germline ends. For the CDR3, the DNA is TGTGCCAGCAACAGGGGGGGGCTGTATTACGAGCAGTACTTC. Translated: CASNRGGLYYEQYF.

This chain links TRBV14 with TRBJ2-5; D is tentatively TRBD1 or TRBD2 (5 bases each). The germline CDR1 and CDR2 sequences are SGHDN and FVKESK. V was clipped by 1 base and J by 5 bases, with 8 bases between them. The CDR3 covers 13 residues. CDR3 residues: CASSQVWGETQYF. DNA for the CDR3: TGTGCCAGCAGCCAAGTCTGGGGGGAGACCCAGTACTTC.

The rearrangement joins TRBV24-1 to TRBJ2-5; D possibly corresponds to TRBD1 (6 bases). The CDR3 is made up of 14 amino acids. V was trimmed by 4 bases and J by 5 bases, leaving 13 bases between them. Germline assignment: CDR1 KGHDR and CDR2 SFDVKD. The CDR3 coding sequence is TGTGCCACCAGTGACCAGGGACATCACGAGACCCAGTACTTC. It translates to CATSDQGHHETQYF.

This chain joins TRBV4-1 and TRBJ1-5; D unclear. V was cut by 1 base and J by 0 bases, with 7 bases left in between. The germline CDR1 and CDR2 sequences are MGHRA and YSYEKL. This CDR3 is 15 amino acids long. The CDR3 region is CASSQGRASNQPQHF. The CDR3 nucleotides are TGCGCCAGCAGCCAAGGACGGGCTAGCAATCAGCCCCAGCATTTT.

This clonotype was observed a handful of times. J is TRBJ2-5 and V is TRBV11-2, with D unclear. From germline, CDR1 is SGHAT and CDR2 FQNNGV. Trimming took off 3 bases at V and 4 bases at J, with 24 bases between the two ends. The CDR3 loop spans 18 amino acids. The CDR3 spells CASSLTARTSLGRETQYF. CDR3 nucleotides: TGTGCCAGCAGCTTGACCGCCCGGACGTCCCTGGGTAGAGAGACCCAGTACTTC. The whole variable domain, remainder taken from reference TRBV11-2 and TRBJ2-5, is EAGVAQSPRYKIIEKRQSVAFWCNPISGHATLYWYQQILGQGPKLLIQFQNNGVVDDSQLPKDRFSAERLKGVDSTLKIQPAKLEDSAVYLCASSLTARTSLGRETQYFGPGTRLLVL.

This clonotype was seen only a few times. CDR3 residues: CAISDARGRRDEQYF. In DNA form, the CDR3 reads TGTGCCATCAGTGATGCCAGGGGGCGCCGCGACGAGCAGTACTTC. The rearrangement joins TRBV10-3 to TRBJ2-7, with TRBD1 identical over 8 bases. The ends lost 3 bases at V and 5 bases at J; junction bases unmatched: 9. Looked up from germline, CDR1 is ENHRY and CDR2 is SYGVKD. The CDR3 loop spans 15 amino acids.

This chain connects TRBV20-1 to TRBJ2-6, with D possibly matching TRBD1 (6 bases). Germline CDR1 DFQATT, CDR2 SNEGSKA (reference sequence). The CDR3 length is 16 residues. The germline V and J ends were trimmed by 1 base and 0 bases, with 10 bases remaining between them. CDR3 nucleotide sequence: TGCAGTGCTAGAGCAGGGGCCCGCTCTGGGGCCAACGTCCTGACTTTC. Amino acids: CSARAGARSGANVLTF.

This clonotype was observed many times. The CDR3 sequence: CASSPSRWEQYF. CDR3 coding DNA: TGTGCCAGCAGCCCAAGTAGGTGGGAGCAGTACTTC. V gene TRBV7-2 combines with J gene TRBJ2-7, with no clear D. Germline V gene sequence: CDR1 SGHTA, CDR2 FQGNSA. V lost 5 bases and J 7 bases, leaving 12 bases between the germline ends. The CDR3 is made up of 12 amino acids.

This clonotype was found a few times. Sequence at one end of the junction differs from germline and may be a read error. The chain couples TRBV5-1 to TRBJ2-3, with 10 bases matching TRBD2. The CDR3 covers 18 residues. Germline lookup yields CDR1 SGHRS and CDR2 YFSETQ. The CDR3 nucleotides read TGCGCCAGCAGCTCTGTCAGGGACAGCGGGGGGGCGGCAGATACGAAGTATTTT. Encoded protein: CASSSVRDSGGAADTKYF.

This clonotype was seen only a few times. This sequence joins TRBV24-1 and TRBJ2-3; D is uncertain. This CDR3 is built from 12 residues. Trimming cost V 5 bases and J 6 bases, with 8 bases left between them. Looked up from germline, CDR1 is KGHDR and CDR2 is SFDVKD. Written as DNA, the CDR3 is TGTGCCACCAGTGCCCCCGGCGATACGCAGTATTTT. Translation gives CATSAPGDTQYF.

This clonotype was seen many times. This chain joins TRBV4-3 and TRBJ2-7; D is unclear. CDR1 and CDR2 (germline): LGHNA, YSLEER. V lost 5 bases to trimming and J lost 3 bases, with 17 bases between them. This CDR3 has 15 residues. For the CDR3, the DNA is TGCGCCAGCAGCTTGGAGCATCGACCCTACTACGAGCAGTACTTC. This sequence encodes CASSLEHRPYYEQYF.

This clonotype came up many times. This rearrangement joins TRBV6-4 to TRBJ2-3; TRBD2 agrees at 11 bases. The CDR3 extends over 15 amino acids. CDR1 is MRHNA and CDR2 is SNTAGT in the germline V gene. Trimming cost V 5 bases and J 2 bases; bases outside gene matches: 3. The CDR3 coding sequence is TGTGCCAGCAGTCGACTAGCGGGGAACACAGATACGCAGTATTTT. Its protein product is CASSRLAGNTDTQYF.

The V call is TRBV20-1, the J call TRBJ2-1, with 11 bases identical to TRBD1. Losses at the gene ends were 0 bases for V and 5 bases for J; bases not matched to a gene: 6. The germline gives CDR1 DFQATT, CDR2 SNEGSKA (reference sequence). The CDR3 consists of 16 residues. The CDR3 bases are TGCAGTGCTAGAGATGTCCGGGACAGGGGGAACAATGAGCAGTTCTTC. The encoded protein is CSARDVRDRGNNEQFF.